A single sample is the source of the 8 T cell receptor beta chains below, sequenced in a study of beta chain features in type 1 diabetes. Every bit of the isolated RNA underwent reverse transcription, so sequencing read expressed TCRB transcripts. Sequenced by immunoSEQ multiplex PCR; TCRdb stores in-frame clones only, minus some. The repertoire has approximately 250,000 clones, 13% to 15% of them found once; the top ten carry around 0.025%. Source material: naive CD4+ T cells from blood. These receptors were collected from a woman between 40 and 50 years old in good health.

The chain links TRBV29-1 to TRBJ1-4; 8 nucleotides line up with TRBD1. V dropped 4 bases and J dropped 5; count of bases not matched to a gene: 6. The length of the CDR3 is 14 residues. The germline V gene encodes CDR1 SQVTM and CDR2 ANQGSEA. The CDR3 DNA reads as TGCAGCGTTGCCGGGACAGGCAAAAATGAAAAACTGTTTTTT. This encodes CSVAGTGKNEKLFF. The full variable domain, in which reference TRBV29-1 and TRBJ1-4 provide the parts outside the CDR3, is SAVISQKPSRDICQRGTSLTIQCQVDSQVTMMFWYRQQPGQSLTLIATANQGSEATYESGFVIDKFPISRPNLTFSTLTVSNMSPEDSSIYLCSVAGTGKNEKLFFGSGTQLSVL.

This clone was counted many times. The chain employs TRBV5-4 and TRBJ2-2, with 7 bases that match TRBD1. V was pared by 3 bases and J by 1 base, with 3 bases of the junction left unmatched. This CDR3 is 15 amino acids long. CDR1 SGHNT and CDR2 YYREEE come from the germline V gene (reference sequence). CDR3 sequence (DNA): TGTGCCAGCAGCTCCTGGACAGGGAACACCGGGGAGCTGTTTTTT. Encoded protein: CASSSWTGNTGELFF.

This clone has only one observation. The CDR3: CASLNFAGGPTDTQYF. CDR3 coding DNA: TGTGCCAGCCTCAACTTTGCGGGGGGGCCGACAGATACGCAGTATTTT. J is TRBJ2-3 and V is TRBV18; 9 bases are a match to TRBD2. The CDR3 runs 16 residues. The V and J ends lost 8 bases and 3 bases, in that order; junction bases with no gene match: 12. CDR1 is KGHSH and CDR2 is LQKENI in the germline V gene.

This clone was observed a handful of times. The J gene is TRBJ2-1, the V gene TRBV19; weak D call: TRBD1 (6 bases). V was pared by 8 bases and J by 9 bases, with 23 bases between. Looked up from germline, CDR1 is LNHDA and CDR2 is SQIVND (reference sequence). The CDR3 contains 15 residues. The CDR3 DNA reads as TGTGCCAGTTCCTGCTTGACAGGCCAACTCTGTGAGCAGTTCTTC. It translates to CASSCLTGQLCEQFF.

The sample holds a few counts of this clone. V usage is TRBV19 and J usage is TRBJ1-6; possibly TRBD1 for D (5 bases). CDR3 length: 17 amino acids. The germline CDR1 and CDR2 sequences are LNHDA and SQIVND (reference sequence). V shed 3 bases and J shed 5 bases, with 17 bases lying between them. CDR3 bases: TGTGCCAGTAGTATCGCAGGGTCCAGGAGACATAATTCACCCCTCCACTTT. It yields the protein CASSIAGSRRHNSPLHF.

The V call is TRBV27, the J call TRBJ2-2; a possible D gene is TRBD2 (6 bases). The V gene's germline CDR1 is MNHEY and CDR2 SMNVEV (reference sequence). V shed 6 bases and J shed 6 bases, with 11 bases lying between them. The CDR3 is made up of 13 amino acids. The CDR3 DNA sequence: TGTGCCAGCAGCCAGGACTATCCCGGGGAGCTGTTTTTT. Translation gives CASSQDYPGELFF.

This clone showed up just a few times. The chain combines TRBV10-3 with TRBJ2-7; TRBD1 agrees at 8 bases. CDR3 length: 11 amino acids. Germline CDR1 ENHRY, CDR2 SYGVKD. The V segment lost 6 bases and the J segment 6 bases; nucleotides outside the gene matches: 1. The CDR3 sequence: CAIRGTGEQYF. CDR3 nucleotides: TGTGCCATCAGGGGGACAGGCGAGCAGTACTTC.

This clone was seen a few times. At the DNA level, this CDR3 is encoded by other sequences in the same sample as well. The J gene is TRBJ1-1, the V gene TRBV6-5; D gene unclear. There are 12 residues in the CDR3. Germline assignment: CDR1 MNHEY and CDR2 SVGAGI. V lost 6 bases and J lost 2, with 7 bases in between. The DNA of the CDR3 is TGTGCCAGCAGCACACGAAACACTGAAGCTTTCTTT. Protein sequence: CASSTRNTEAFF.